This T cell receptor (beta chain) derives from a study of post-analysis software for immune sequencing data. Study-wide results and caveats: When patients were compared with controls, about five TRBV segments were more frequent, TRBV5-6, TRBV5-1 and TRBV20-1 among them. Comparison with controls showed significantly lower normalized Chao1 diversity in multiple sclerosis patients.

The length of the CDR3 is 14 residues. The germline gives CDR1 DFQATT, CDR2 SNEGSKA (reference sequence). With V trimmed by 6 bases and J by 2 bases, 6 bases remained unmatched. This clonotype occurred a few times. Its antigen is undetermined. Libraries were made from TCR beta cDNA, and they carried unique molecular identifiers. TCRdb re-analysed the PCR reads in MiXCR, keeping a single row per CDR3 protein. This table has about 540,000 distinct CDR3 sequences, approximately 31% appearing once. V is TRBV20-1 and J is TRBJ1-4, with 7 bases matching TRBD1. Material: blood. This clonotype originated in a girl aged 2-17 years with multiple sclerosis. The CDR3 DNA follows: TGCAGTGCCCCCAGGGGGTCTACTAATGAAAAACTGTTTTTT. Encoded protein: CSAPRGSTNEKLFF.